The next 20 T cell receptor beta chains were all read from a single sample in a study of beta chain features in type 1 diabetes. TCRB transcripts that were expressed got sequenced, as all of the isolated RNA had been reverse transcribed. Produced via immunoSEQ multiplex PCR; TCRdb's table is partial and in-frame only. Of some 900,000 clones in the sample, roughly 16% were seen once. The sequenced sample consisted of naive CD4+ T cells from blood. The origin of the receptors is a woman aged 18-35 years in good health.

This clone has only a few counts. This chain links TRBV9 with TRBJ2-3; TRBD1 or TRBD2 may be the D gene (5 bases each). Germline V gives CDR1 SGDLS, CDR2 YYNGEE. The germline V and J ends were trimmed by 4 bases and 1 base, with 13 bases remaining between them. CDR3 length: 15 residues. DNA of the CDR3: TGTGCCAGCAGCACCGGGACCAAACGCACAGATACGCAGTATTTT. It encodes CASSTGTKRTDTQYF.

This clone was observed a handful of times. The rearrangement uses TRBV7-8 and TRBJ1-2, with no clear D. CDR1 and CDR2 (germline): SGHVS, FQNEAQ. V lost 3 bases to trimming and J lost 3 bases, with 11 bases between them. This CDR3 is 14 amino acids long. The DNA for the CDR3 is TGTGCCAGCAGCTTGTACAACTCGGACTATGGCTACACCTTC. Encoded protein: CASSLYNSDYGYTF. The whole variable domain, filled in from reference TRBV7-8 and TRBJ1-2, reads GAGVSQSPRYKVAKRGQDVALRCDPISGHVSLFWYQQALGQGPEFLTYFQNEAQLDKSGLPSDRFFAERPEGSVSTLKIQRTQQEDSAVYLCASSLYNSDYGYTFGSGTRLTVV.

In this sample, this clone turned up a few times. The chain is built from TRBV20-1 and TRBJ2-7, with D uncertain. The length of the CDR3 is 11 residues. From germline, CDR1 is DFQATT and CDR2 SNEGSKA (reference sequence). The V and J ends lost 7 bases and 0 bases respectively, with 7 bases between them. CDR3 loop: CSVPSSYEQYF. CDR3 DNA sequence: TGCAGTGTACCTAGCTCCTACGAGCAGTACTTC.

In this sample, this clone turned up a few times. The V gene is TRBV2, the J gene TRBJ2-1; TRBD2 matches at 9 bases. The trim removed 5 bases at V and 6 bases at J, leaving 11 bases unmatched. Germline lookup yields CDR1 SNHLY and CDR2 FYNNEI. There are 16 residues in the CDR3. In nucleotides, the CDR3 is TGTGCCAGCAGTTTACAGGGACTAGCCGACCCCAATGAGCAGTTCTTC. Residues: CASSLQGLADPNEQFF. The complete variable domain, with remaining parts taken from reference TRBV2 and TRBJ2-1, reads EPEVTQTPSHQVTQMGQEVILRCVPISNHLYFYWYRQILGQKVEFLVSFYNNEISEKSEIFDDQFSVERPDGSNFTLKIRSTKLEDSAMYFCASSLQGLADPNEQFFGPGTRLTVL.

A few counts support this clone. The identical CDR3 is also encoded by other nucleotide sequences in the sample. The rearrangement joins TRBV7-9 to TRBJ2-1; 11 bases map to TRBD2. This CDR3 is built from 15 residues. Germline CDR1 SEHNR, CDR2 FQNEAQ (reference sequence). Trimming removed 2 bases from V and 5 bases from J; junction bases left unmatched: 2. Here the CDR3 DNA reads TGTGCCAGCAGCTTAACTAGCGGGAGAAACAATGAGCAGTTCTTC. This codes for CASSLTSGRNNEQFF.

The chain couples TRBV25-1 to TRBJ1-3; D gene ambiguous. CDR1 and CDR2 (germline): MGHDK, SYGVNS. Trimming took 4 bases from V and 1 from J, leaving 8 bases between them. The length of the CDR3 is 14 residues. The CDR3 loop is CASSGHLSGNTIYF. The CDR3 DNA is TGTGCCAGCAGTGGACATCTATCTGGAAACACCATATATTTT.

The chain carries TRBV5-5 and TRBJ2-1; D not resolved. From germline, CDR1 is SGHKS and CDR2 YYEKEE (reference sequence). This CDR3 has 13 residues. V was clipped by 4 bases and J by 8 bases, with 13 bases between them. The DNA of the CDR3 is TGTGCCAGCAGCCCGGACCCCAGGTATGAGCAGTTCTTC. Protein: CASSPDPRYEQFF.

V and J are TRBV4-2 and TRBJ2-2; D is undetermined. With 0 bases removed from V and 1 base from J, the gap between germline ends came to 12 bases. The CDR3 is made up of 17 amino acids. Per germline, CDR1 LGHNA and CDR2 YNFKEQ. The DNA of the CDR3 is TGTGCCAGCAGCCAAGATTTCGGTTTCGGGAACACCGGGGAGCTGTTTTTT. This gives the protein CASSQDFGFGNTGELFF.

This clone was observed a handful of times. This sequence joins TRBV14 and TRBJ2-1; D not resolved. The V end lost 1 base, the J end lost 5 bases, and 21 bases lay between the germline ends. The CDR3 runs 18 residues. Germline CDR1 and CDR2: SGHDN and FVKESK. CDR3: CASSQVSSRSFRDNEQFF. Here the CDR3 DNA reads TGTGCCAGCAGCCAAGTTTCGTCCCGGTCCTTCCGAGACAATGAGCAGTTCTTC.

CDR3 amino acids: CASSREGTGNTIYF. CDR3 in DNA: TGTGCCAGCAGCCGGGAGGGAACCGGAAACACCATATATTTT. The rearrangement links TRBV2 to TRBJ1-3; D is unresolved. The CDR3 is 14 amino acids. V was clipped by 6 bases and J by 4 bases, with 13 bases between them. Germline V gene lookup returns CDR1 SNHLY and CDR2 FYNNEI.

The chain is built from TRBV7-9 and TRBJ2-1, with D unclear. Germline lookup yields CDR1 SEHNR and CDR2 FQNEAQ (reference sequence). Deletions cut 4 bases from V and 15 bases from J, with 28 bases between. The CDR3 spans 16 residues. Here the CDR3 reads CASSYRPPYSTFDLFF. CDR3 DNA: TGTGCCAGCAGCTACCGACCCCCGTACTCGACCTTTGATCTGTTCTTC.

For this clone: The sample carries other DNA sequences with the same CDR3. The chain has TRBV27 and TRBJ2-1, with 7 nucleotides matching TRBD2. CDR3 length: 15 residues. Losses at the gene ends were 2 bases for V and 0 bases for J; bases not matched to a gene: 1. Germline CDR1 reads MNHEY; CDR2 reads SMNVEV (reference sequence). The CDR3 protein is CASSLGGSSYNEQFF. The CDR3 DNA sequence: TGTGCCAGCAGTTTAGGCGGGAGCTCCTACAATGAGCAGTTCTTC.

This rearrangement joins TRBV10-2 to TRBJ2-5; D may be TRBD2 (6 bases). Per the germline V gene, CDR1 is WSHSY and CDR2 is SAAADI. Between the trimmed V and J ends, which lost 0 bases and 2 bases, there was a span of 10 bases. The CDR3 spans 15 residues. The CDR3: CASSESAGIQETQYF. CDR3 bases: TGCGCCAGCAGTGAGTCCGCGGGAATTCAAGAGACCCAGTACTTC.

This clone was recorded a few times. The CDR3 spells CASGGANTGELFF. CDR3 sequence (DNA): TGCGCCAGCGGCGGGGCGAACACCGGGGAGCTGTTTTTT. V is TRBV5-1 and J is TRBJ2-2, with a weak D call TRBD2 (6 bases). This CDR3 region has 13 residues. V lost 7 bases and J lost 0, with 7 bases in between. Germline lookup yields CDR1 SGHRS and CDR2 YFSETQ. Drawing the rest from reference TRBV5-1 and TRBJ2-2, the complete variable domain is KAGVTQTPRYLIKTRGQQVTLSCSPISGHRSVSWYQQTPGQGLQFLFEYFSETQRNKGNFPGRFSGRQFSNSRSEMNVSTLELGDSALYLCASGGANTGELFFGEGSRLTVL.

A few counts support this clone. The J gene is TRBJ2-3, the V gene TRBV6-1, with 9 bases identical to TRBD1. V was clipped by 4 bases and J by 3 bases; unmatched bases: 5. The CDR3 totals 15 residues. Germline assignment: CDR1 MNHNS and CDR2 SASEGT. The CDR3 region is CASSARDRDTDTQYF. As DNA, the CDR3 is TGTGCCAGCAGTGCCCGGGACAGGGATACAGATACGCAGTATTTT.

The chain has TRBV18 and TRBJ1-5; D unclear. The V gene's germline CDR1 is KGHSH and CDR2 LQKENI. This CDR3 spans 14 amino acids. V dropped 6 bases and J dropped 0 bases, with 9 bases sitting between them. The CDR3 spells CASSADYSNQPQHF. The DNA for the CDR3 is TGTGCCAGCTCGGCAGATTATAGCAATCAGCCCCAGCATTTT.

CDR3 in DNA: TGTGCCAGCAGCTCCGGCAGCACTCGATACGAGCAGTACTTC. It encodes CASSSGSTRYEQYF. V usage is TRBV11-1 and J usage is TRBJ2-7; D not resolved. The CDR3 loop spans 14 amino acids. Trimming pared 4 bases from V and 4 bases from J, leaving 14 bases between. The germline CDR1 and CDR2 sequences are SGHAT and FQDESV (reference sequence).

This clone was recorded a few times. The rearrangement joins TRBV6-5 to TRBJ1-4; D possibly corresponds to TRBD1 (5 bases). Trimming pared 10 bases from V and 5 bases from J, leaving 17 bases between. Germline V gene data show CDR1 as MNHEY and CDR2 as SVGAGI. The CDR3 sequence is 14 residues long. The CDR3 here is CATARDGRNEKLFF. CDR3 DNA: TGTGCCACTGCGAGGGACGGGCGAAATGAAAAACTGTTTTTT.

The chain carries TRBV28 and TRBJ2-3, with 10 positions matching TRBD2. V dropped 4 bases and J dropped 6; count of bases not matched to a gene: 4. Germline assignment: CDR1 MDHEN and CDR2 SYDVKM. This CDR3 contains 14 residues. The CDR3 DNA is TGTGCCAGCAGTTCTAGCGGGAGCTCCGATACGCAGTATTTT. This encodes CASSSSGSSDTQYF. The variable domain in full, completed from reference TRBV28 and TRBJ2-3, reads DVKVTQSSRYLVKRTGEKVFLECVQDMDHENMFWYRQDPGLGLRLIYFSYDVKMKEKGDIPEGYSVSREKKERFSLILESASTNQTSMYLCASSSSGSSDTQYFGPGTRLTVL.

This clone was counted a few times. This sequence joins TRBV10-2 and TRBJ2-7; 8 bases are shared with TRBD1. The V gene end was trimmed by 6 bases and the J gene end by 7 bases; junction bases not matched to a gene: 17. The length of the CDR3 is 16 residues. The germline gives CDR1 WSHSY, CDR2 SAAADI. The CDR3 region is CASSSSEAGGKGEQYF. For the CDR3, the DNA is TGCGCCAGCAGCTCAAGCGAAGCAGGGGGCAAAGGAGAGCAGTACTTC.